Each of the 21 T cell receptor beta chains below was sequenced from the same sample in a study of metastatic and nonmetastatic thyroid tumors (dated by TCRdb to about 2020). To prepare the library, PCR was applied. These reads were obtained on an Illumina HiSeq 4000. The public reads were reanalyzed by TCRdb: fastp trimming at Q25, MiXCR alignment, in-frame beta chains only. This sample gives over 20,000 clones in total; roughly 10% of them show up just once. About 7.3% of the sample is held by the ten biggest clonotypes. No patient had received any treatment before thyroid surgery. The sample comprised blood. These receptors were taken from a female donor with papillary thyroid cancer or a benign thyroid nodule (not recorded which). Some clones in this sample may be carry-over from other donors' samples.

This clone has a handful of counts. The chain carries TRBV5-4 and TRBJ2-3; TRBD2 matches at 8 bases. Germline V gene sequence: CDR1 SGHNT, CDR2 YYREEE (reference sequence). CDR3 size: 16 residues. Losses at the gene ends were 2 bases for V and 4 bases for J; bases not matched to a gene: 9. CDR3 loop: CASSFYRREAADTQYF. DNA of the CDR3: TGTGCCAGCAGCTTCTACAGGCGGGAGGCAGCAGATACGCAGTATTTT.

The genes are TRBV28 and TRBJ2-7; D is perhaps TRBD1 (6 bases). Germline-derived CDR1 and CDR2 are MDHEN and SYDVKM. V gave up 10 bases and J gave up 0 bases, with 22 bases separating them. CDR3 length: 16 residues. The CDR3 DNA sequence: TGTGCCATCAGCCCTCCCGACAGGTGTTCCTCCTACGAGCAGTACTTC. Translating it yields CAISPPDRCSSYEQYF. Together with reference TRBV28 and TRBJ2-7, the CDR3 gives the full variable domain: DVKVTQSSRYLVKRTGEKVFLECVQDMDHENMFWYRQDPGLGLRLIYFSYDVKMKEKGDIPEGYSVSREKKERFSLILESASTNQTSMYLCAISPPDRCSSYEQYFGPGTRLTVT.

This clone has ten or more counts. CDR3 protein: CAITAGRESGEQFF. In DNA, the CDR3 is TGTGCCATCACGGCGGGAAGGGAGTCGGGTGAGCAGTTCTTC. The chain carries TRBV10-3 and TRBJ2-1; the D gene is possibly TRBD2 (6 bases). Germline loops: CDR1 ENHRY, CDR2 SYGVKD. Trimming took off 7 bases at V and 9 bases at J, with 19 bases between the two ends. This CDR3 region has 14 residues.

This clone qualifies as medium-sized (0.01 to 0.1%). V is TRBV6-5 and J is TRBJ2-1, with 8 positions matching TRBD1. The CDR3 is 15 residues long. Germline lookup yields CDR1 MNHEY and CDR2 SVGAGI. V trimming: 2 bases; J trimming: 7 bases; junction bases outside the gene matches: 7. The CDR3 spells CASSYHQGARNEQFF. CDR3 nucleotide sequence: TGTGCCAGCAGTTACCACCAGGGGGCTAGGAATGAGCAGTTCTTC.

The sample holds many counts of this clone. The rearrangement uses TRBV9 and TRBJ2-7; D might be TRBD2 (6 bases). Germline V gives CDR1 SGDLS, CDR2 YYNGEE. The germline V and J ends were trimmed by 0 bases and 5 bases, with 9 bases remaining between them. There are 13 residues in the CDR3. The CDR3 nucleotides read TGTGCCAGCAGCGTAGAGGAGGGTGACGAGCAGTACTTC. Translated: CASSVEEGDEQYF.

This clone was seen many times. The chain couples TRBV19 to TRBJ2-7; a weak D match, TRBD1 (5 bases). V dropped 4 bases and J dropped 2 bases, with 9 bases sitting between them. Germline-derived CDR1 and CDR2 are LNHDA and SQIVND (reference sequence). The CDR3 totals 13 residues. In nucleotides, the CDR3 is TGTGCCAGTAGTACAGGGATTACCTACGAGCAGTACTTC. Residues: CASSTGITYEQYF.

At least ten counts were recorded for this clone. The V call is TRBV20-1, the J call TRBJ2-1; 12 bases match TRBD2. Germline values: CDR1 DFQATT, CDR2 SNEGSKA (reference sequence). The J segment lost 6 bases and the V segment lost 6 bases, leaving 9 bases of the junction unmatched. The CDR3 extends over 15 amino acids. This chain's CDR3 is CSAKRLAGVFNEQFF. CDR3 DNA sequence: TGCAGTGCCAAACGACTAGCGGGAGTATTCAATGAGCAGTTCTTC.

This clone was picked up many times. The genes are TRBV6-1 and TRBJ1-6; D may be TRBD1 (6 bases). Germline assignment: CDR1 MNHNS and CDR2 SASEGT. V was shortened by 7 bases and J by 0 bases, with 16 bases between the two germline ends. The CDR3 totals 17 residues. CDR3 sequence reads: CASIFTQGSSYNSPLHF. The DNA for the CDR3 is TGTGCCAGCATTTTTACCCAGGGGAGCTCCTATAATTCACCCCTCCACTTT.

The table lists this clone with many counts. Other DNA sequences of this sample code for an identical CDR3. J is TRBJ2-5 and V is TRBV30; the D gene could be TRBD1 or TRBD2 (5 bases each). The V gene lost 0 bases and the J gene lost 2 bases, with 7 bases spanning the gap. From germline, CDR1 is GTSNPN and CDR2 SVGIG (reference sequence). This CDR3 is built from 13 residues. Here the CDR3 reads CAWSVWGQETQYF. The CDR3 DNA is TGTGCCTGGAGTGTTTGGGGGCAAGAGACCCAGTACTTC.

The chain uses TRBV20-1 and TRBJ2-7; TRBD1 is a possible D gene (6 bases). The CDR3 consists of 15 residues. Looked up from germline, CDR1 is DFQATT and CDR2 is SNEGSKA (reference sequence). V was clipped by 3 bases and J by 2 bases, with 17 bases between them. CDR3: CSASGLDRRTYEQYF. The CDR3 DNA follows: TGCAGTGCTAGTGGGCTCGACAGGCGGACCTACGAGCAGTACTTC.

J is TRBJ1-3 and V is TRBV28; D call uncertain. The germline V gene has CDR1 MDHEN and CDR2 SYDVKM. The CDR3 runs 13 residues. V lost 6 bases and J lost 11, with 17 bases in between. For the CDR3, the DNA is TGTGCCAGCAGCGCCGTATATATAGACTCCATATATTTT. Translating gives CASSAVYIDSIYF. Full variable domain (outside the CDR3, taken from reference TRBV28 and TRBJ1-3): DVKVTQSSRYLVKRTGEKVFLECVQDMDHENMFWYRQDPGLGLRLIYFSYDVKMKEKGDIPEGYSVSREKKERFSLILESASTNQTSMYLCASSAVYIDSIYFGEGSWLTVV.

This clone was counted only a few times. A read error is possible here, since a much larger clone lies one base away. The chain couples TRBV29-1 to TRBJ2-2, with TRBD1 matching over 9 bases. Germline CDR1 and CDR2: SQVTM and ANQGSEA. The CDR3 length is 14 residues. Unmatched junction bases numbered 6, after V lost 5 bases and J lost 5 bases. The CDR3 DNA reads as TGCAGCGTTTCTCGGGACAGGGTGACCGGGGAGCTGTTTTTT. Its translation: CSVSRDRVTGELFF.

In its sample, this clone was seen a few times. The CDR3, as DNA: TGTGCCAGCAATCGAGACGGACGGAATCAGCCCCAGCATTTT. Translation: CASNRDGRNQPQHF. The chain employs TRBV28 and TRBJ1-5; D is ambiguous. V lost 7 bases to trimming and J lost 4 bases, with 14 bases between them. This CDR3 region has 14 residues. Germline V gene lookup returns CDR1 MDHEN and CDR2 SYDVKM.

This clone was observed at least ten times. The chain combines TRBV4-2 with TRBJ2-1, with D unresolved. The germline V gene encodes CDR1 LGHNA and CDR2 YNFKEQ. Trimming shortened V by 1 base and J by 4 bases, and 5 bases separated the two germline ends. This CDR3 region has 13 residues. The CDR3 bases are TGTGCCAGCAGCCAAGTCCTATACAATGAGCAGTTCTTC. Protein product: CASSQVLYNEQFF.

By sample share, this clone is medium-sized. The gene calls are TRBV24-1 and TRBJ2-2, with no clear D. The germline V and J ends were trimmed by 0 bases and 5 bases, with 3 bases remaining between them. The CDR3 totals 13 residues. CDR1 and CDR2 (germline): KGHDR, SFDVKD. Here the CDR3 reads CATSDLSTGELFF. CDR3 DNA: TGTGCCACCAGTGATTTGAGTACCGGGGAGCTGTTTTTT.

The sample holds many counts of this clone. This chain uses TRBV28 with TRBJ1-5; no clear D. Per the germline V gene, CDR1 is MDHEN and CDR2 is SYDVKM. This CDR3 comprises 15 residues. V shed 3 bases and J shed 0 bases, with 9 bases lying between them. CDR3 in DNA: TGTGCCAGCAGTTTGGTTCCGTATAGCAATCAGCCCCAGCATTTT. Translation gives CASSLVPYSNQPQHF.

This clone was observed a single time. The rearrangement links TRBV4-2 to TRBJ1-2; D not certain. From germline, CDR1 is LGHNA and CDR2 YNFKEQ. This CDR3 region has 15 residues. The V gene lost 4 bases and the J gene lost 3 bases, with 15 bases spanning the gap. The CDR3 loop reads CASSLAPETDYGYTF. Here the CDR3 DNA reads TGTGCCAGCAGCCTCGCCCCAGAGACGGACTATGGCTACACCTTC.

This clone was observed at least ten times. This sequence joins TRBV20-1 and TRBJ2-2; the D is unclear. This CDR3 comprises 15 residues. Germline V gives CDR1 DFQATT, CDR2 SNEGSKA (reference sequence). The V and J ends lost 1 base and 2 bases respectively, with 11 bases between them. The DNA of the CDR3 is TGCAGTGCTAGAGCCAATTGGGGTAACACCGGGGAGCTGTTTTTT. Its protein product is CSARANWGNTGELFF.

This clone was seen repeatedly, ten times or more. The rearrangement links TRBV13 to TRBJ2-2; 8 bases align to TRBD2. Germline V lookup: CDR1 PRHDT, CDR2 FYEKMQ (reference sequence). The V gene end was trimmed by 5 bases and the J gene end by 0 bases; junction bases not matched to a gene: 5. CDR3 length equals 16 residues. Here the CDR3 DNA reads TGTGCCAGCAGCGATAAGGGACTAGCGAACACCGGGGAGCTGTTTTTT. The encoded protein is CASSDKGLANTGELFF.

There are many counts of this clone. The chain has TRBV30 and TRBJ1-6; no clear D. The germline CDR1 and CDR2 sequences are GTSNPN and SVGIG (reference sequence). The ends were cut back, 1 base at V and 10 bases at J, with 14 bases in the middle. The CDR3 is 14 residues long. The CDR3 coding sequence is TGTGCCTGGAGTGCCCAAGGGAGTTCGTCACCCCTCCACTTT. It encodes CAWSAQGSSSPLHF.

The sample holds a few counts of this clone. This chain links TRBV20-1 with TRBJ2-7; tentatively, D is TRBD1 (6 bases). V lost 6 bases and J 2 bases, leaving 23 bases between the germline ends. The CDR3 spans 16 residues. Germline CDR1 reads DFQATT; CDR2 reads SNEGSKA (reference sequence). Written as DNA, the CDR3 is TGCAGTGCCAGGCCGCATGCCGCAGGACAGACCTACGAGCAGTACTTC. Its translation is CSARPHAAGQTYEQYF.